The 18 T cell receptor beta chains below all came from one sample that was sequenced in a study of blood T cell repertoires in COVID-19. Some clones are missing from TCRdb's copy, which holds only in-frame ones; the method was immunoSEQ multiplex PCR. The profile shows more than 200,000 clones, about nine tenths of them singletons. The source material was PBMCs or T cells enriched from blood (not recorded which). These receptors originate from a woman aged 25 to 45 with acute COVID-19.

The chain links TRBV5-8 to TRBJ1-1; no clear D. V lost 0 bases, J lost 3 bases, and 15 bases lay in between. The CDR3 runs to 16 residues. Germline V gives CDR1 SGHTS, CDR2 YDEGEE. CDR3 sequence: CASSLDLTRSDTEAFF. The CDR3, as DNA: TGTGCCAGCAGCTTGGACCTGACAAGATCGGACACTGAAGCTTTCTTT.

The chain has TRBV5-1 and TRBJ2-1; 7 positions agree with TRBD2. The germline CDR1 and CDR2 sequences are SGHRS and YFSETQ. Unmatched junction bases numbered 7, after V lost 0 bases and J lost 4 bases. This CDR3 comprises 16 residues. The CDR3 loop reads CASSLAGGSMYNEQFF. The CDR3 coding sequence is TGCGCCAGCAGCTTGGCCGGCGGGAGTATGTACAATGAGCAGTTCTTC.

The CDR3: CASSQDRGSAFF. The CDR3 nucleotides read TGTGCCAGCAGCCAAGACAGGGGCAGTGCTTTCTTT. The V gene is TRBV3-1 (or the pseudogene TRBV3-2), the J gene TRBJ1-1; the D gene is possibly TRBD1 (6 bases). Trimming shortened V by 0 bases and J by 11 bases, and 10 bases separated the two germline ends. The CDR3 spans 12 residues. Germline assignment: CDR1 LGHDT and CDR2 YNNKEL (reference sequence).

V and J are TRBV15 and TRBJ2-7, with 10 bases identical to TRBD1. From germline, CDR1 is LNHNV and CDR2 YYDKDF (reference sequence). CDR3 length: 14 residues. Germline trimming cut 4 bases from V and 6 bases from J; bases unmatched to any gene: 6. The CDR3 DNA reads as TGTGCCACCAGCAACGACAGGGGGCTGGGCGAGCAGTACTTC. This encodes CATSNDRGLGEQYF.

The chain combines TRBV19 with TRBJ1-1; the D is unclear. Germline CDR1 is LNHDA and CDR2 is SQIVND (reference sequence). This CDR3 region has 13 residues. The germline V and J ends were trimmed by 3 bases and 4 bases, with 9 bases remaining between them. CDR3 coding DNA: TGTGCCAGTAGTATCCGGGTCCCCACTGAAGCTTTCTTT. Encoded protein: CASSIRVPTEAFF.

This chain joins TRBV7-2 and TRBJ2-1; 10 positions match TRBD2. The trim removed 5 bases at V and 2 bases at J, leaving 9 bases unmatched. Germline CDR1 SGHTA, CDR2 FQGNSA. This CDR3 comprises 17 residues. CDR3 residues: CASSNLAGGPTYNEQFF. For the CDR3, the DNA is TGTGCCAGCAGCAATTTAGCGGGAGGACCTACCTACAATGAGCAGTTCTTC.

The chain joins TRBV27 to TRBJ2-1; 9 nucleotides agree with TRBD2. The V and J ends lost 2 bases and 9 bases, in that order; junction bases with no gene match: 17. The CDR3 runs to 18 residues. Germline V lookup: CDR1 MNHEY, CDR2 SMNVEV (reference sequence). The CDR3 DNA follows: TGTGCCAGCAGTTTACACCGGACAGGTCAACTAGCGGGCGGTGAGCAGTTCTTC. It is translated as CASSLHRTGQLAGGEQFF.

This CDR3 is CATREGLAYNEQFF. CDR3 sequence (DNA): TGTGCCACCAGAGAAGGACTAGCTTACAATGAGCAGTTCTTC. This sequence joins TRBV15 and TRBJ2-1; TRBD2 agrees at 8 bases. Germline CDR1 LNHNV, CDR2 YYDKDF (reference sequence). V lost 6 bases and J lost 4; bases outside the gene matches: 5. This CDR3 region has 14 residues.

The sample holds one count of this clone. V and J are TRBV5-4 and TRBJ2-2, with TRBD2 identical over 7 bases. The CDR3 contains 12 residues. Per the germline V gene, CDR1 is SGHNT and CDR2 is YYREEE (reference sequence). Trimming took 7 bases from V and 6 from J; bases not matched to a gene: 3. CDR3 DNA sequence: TGTGCCAGCGGCGGGAGTTCCGGGGAGCTGTTTTTT. Translation gives CASGGSSGELFF.

This clone was observed once. V and J are TRBV29-1 and TRBJ2-1; 14 positions match TRBD2. Germline CDR1 SQVTM, CDR2 ANQGSEA. The CDR3 consists of 13 residues. With V trimmed by 4 bases and J by 10 bases, 3 bases remained unmatched. The DNA for the CDR3 is TGCAGCGTTGGGACTAGCGGGGGGCAAGAGCAGTTCTTC. This sequence encodes CSVGTSGGQEQFF.

This clone was seen only once. The chain uses TRBV10-3 and TRBJ1-3, with 8 bases matching TRBD1. The germline V gene encodes CDR1 ENHRY and CDR2 SYGVKD. The CDR3 covers 14 residues. The J segment lost 7 bases and the V segment lost 4 bases, leaving 6 bases of the junction unmatched. The CDR3: CAISGTGIVNTIYF. The CDR3 region has the DNA TGTGCCATCAGTGGGACAGGGATTGTGAACACCATATATTTT.

The rearrangement links TRBV7-9 to TRBJ2-1; 10 nucleotides align to TRBD2. Germline values: CDR1 SEHNR, CDR2 FQNEAQ (reference sequence). With 3 bases clipped from V and 4 bases from J, the junction kept 3 bases outside the gene matches. The length of the CDR3 is 15 residues. Written as DNA, the CDR3 is TGTGCCAGCAGCTTTACTAGCGGGACATACAATGAGCAGTTCTTC. Residues: CASSFTSGTYNEQFF.

This chain joins TRBV2 and TRBJ1-3; 8 bases are shared with TRBD1. CDR3 size: 15 residues. Losses at the gene ends were 4 bases for V and 1 base for J; bases not matched to a gene: 3. Germline V gene sequence: CDR1 SNHLY, CDR2 FYNNEI. CDR3 in amino acids: CASSGQGASGNTIYF. In DNA form, the CDR3 reads TGTGCCAGCAGTGGGCAGGGGGCATCTGGAAACACCATATATTTT.

This clone turned up a few times. The chain uses TRBV4-2 and TRBJ1-6; 8 bases agree with TRBD1. Germline values: CDR1 LGHNA, CDR2 YNFKEQ. The length of the CDR3 is 18 residues. Trimming cost V 1 base and J 7 bases; bases outside gene matches: 12. The CDR3 nucleotides are TGTGCCAGCAGCCAAGTTGGACAGGGCCTCGCGGGGAATTCACCCCTCCACTTT. Encoded protein: CASSQVGQGLAGNSPLHF.

This chain connects TRBV28 to TRBJ1-1; 9 bases align to TRBD1. Germline V lookup: CDR1 MDHEN, CDR2 SYDVKM. This CDR3 contains 15 residues. J was trimmed by 1 base and V by 4 bases; bases with no gene match: 4. This CDR3 reads CASSSGTGKNTEAFF. CDR3 nucleotides: TGTGCCAGCAGTTCCGGGACAGGGAAGAACACTGAAGCTTTCTTT.

The rearrangement joins TRBV6-5 to TRBJ2-2; D is undetermined. The V and J ends lost 5 bases and 4 bases respectively, with 11 bases between them. Germline V CDR1 and CDR2: MNHEY, SVGAGI. The CDR3 covers 14 residues. CDR3 nucleotide sequence: TGTGCCAGCAGTACAGACCCCCCCACCGGGGAGCTGTTTTTT. As protein: CASSTDPPTGELFF.

This sequence joins TRBV28 and TRBJ2-3; 10 bases fit TRBD2. The germline CDR1 and CDR2 sequences are MDHEN and SYDVKM. V dropped 3 bases and J dropped 7; count of bases not matched to a gene: 7. The CDR3 runs 15 residues. CDR3 DNA sequence: TGTGCCAGCAGTTTCTCGCTAGCGGGGGTAAATACGCAGTATTTT. Translating it yields CASSFSLAGVNTQYF.

J is TRBJ1-2 and V is TRBV28; D unresolved. From germline, CDR1 is MDHEN and CDR2 SYDVKM. The CDR3 runs 15 residues. Trimming cost V 3 bases and J 2 bases, with 13 bases left between them. In DNA form, the CDR3 reads TGTGCCAGCAGTTTCACTAGGGAGAGGAACTATGGCTACACCTTC. This sequence encodes CASSFTRERNYGYTF.